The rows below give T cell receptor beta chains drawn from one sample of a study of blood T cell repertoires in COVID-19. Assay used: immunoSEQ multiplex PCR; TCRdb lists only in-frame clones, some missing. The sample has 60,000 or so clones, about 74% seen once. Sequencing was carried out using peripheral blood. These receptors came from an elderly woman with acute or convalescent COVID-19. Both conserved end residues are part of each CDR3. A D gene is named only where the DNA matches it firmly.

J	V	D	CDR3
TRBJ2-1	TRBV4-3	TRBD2	CASSLGLAGYNEQFF
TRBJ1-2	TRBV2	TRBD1	CASSPSRTGIFGYTF
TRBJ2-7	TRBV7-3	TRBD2	CASSLPGTSGSYEQYF
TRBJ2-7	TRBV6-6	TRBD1	CASSGTGHYEQYF
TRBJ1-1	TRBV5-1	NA	CASSLGGGLTEAFF
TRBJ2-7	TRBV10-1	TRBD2	CASKTAGGPSYEQYF
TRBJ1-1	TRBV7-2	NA	CASSWAGGENTEAFF
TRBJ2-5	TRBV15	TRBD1	CATSSQGTARETQYF
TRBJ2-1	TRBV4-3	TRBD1	CASSQDYLGTGVSNEQFF
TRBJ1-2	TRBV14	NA	CASSPFGASGYTF
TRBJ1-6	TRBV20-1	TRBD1	CSASPGQGNSPLHF
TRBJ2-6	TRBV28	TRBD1	CASSWTGRGANVLTF
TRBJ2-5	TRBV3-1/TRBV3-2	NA	CASSQATGLQETQYF
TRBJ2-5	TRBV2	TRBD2	CASSPRTSGLWETQYF
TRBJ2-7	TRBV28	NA	CASKRQSSYEQYF
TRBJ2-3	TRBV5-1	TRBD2	CASRPGTSSTDTQYF
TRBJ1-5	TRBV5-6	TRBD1	CASSLGTTGEPNQPQHF
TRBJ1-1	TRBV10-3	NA	CAINPGRETEAFF
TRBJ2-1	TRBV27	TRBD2	CASRGLAGDNEQFF
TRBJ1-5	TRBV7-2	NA	CASSGARVGQPQHF
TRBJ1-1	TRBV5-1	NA	CASSLAIGGEAFF
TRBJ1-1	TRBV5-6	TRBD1	CASSSLDRENEAFF
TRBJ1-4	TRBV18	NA	CASSPPTDRNEKLFF
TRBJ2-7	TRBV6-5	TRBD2	CATGGGLYEQYF
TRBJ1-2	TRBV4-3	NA	CASSQVGGESYTF
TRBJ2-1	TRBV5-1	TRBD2	CASSSPGLGDNEQFF
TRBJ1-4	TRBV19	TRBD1	CASRDRDNEKLFF